Below, one T cell receptor beta chain is given with its context. Antigen unknown. Some clones are missing from TCRdb's copy, which holds only in-frame ones; the method was immunoSEQ multiplex PCR. The table has 150,000 to 200,000 clones, 90% to 95% seen once; the top ten hold over 7.5%. This record belongs to a study of T cell responses to AZD1222 COVID-19 vaccine. Trimming shortened V by 0 bases and J by 0 bases, and 12 bases separated the two germline ends. The CDR3 spans 18 residues. The V gene's germline CDR1 is LNHDA and CDR2 SQIVND (reference sequence). Study-wide results and caveats: Close to half of all spike-specific TCRs reportedly target regions of the variants that are unmutated.

The genes are TRBV19 and TRBJ2-6; no definite D call. Sequencing used peripheral blood, obtained on day 0 of AZD1222 vaccination. The clonotype originates from an adult in good health. CDR3 protein: CASSIDRKAHSGANVLTF. The CDR3 nucleotides are TGTGCCAGTAGTATAGATCGAAAGGCCCACTCTGGGGCCAACGTCCTGACTTTC. The full variable domain, completed using reference TRBV19 and TRBJ2-6, is DGGITQSPKYLFRKEGQNVTLSCEQNLNHDAMYWYRQDPGQGLRLIYYSQIVNDFQKGDIAEGYSVSREKKESFPLTVTSAQKNPTAFYLCASSIDRKAHSGANVLTFGAGSRLTVL.